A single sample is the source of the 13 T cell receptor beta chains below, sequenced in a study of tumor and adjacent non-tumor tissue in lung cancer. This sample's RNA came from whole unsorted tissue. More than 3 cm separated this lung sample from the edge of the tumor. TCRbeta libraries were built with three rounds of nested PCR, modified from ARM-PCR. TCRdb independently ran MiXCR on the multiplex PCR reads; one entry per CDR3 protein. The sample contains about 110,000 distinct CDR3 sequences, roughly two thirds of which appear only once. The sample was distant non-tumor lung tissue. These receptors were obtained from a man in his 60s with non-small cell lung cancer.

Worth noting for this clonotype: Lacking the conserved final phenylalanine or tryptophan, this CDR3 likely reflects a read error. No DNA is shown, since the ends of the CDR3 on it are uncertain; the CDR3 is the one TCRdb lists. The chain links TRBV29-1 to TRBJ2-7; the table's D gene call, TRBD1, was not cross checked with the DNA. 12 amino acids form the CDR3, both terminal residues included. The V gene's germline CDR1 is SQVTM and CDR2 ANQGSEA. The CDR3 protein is CSVGDPGNEQYL.

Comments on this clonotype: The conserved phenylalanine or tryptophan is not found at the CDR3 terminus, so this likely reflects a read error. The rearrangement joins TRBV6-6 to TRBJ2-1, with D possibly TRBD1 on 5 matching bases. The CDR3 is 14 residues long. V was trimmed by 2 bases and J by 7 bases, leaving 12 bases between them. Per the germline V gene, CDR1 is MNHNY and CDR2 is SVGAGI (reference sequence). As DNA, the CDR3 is TGTGCCAGCAGTTACGATCCAGGGCAGAATGAGCAGTTCCTC. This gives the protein CASSYDPGQNEQFL.

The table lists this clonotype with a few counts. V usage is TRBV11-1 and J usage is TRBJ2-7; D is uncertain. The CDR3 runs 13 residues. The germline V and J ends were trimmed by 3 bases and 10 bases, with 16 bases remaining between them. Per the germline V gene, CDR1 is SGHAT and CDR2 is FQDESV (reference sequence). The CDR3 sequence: CASSFPGGAYQYF. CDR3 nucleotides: TGTGCCAGCAGCTTTCCCGGCGGCGCCTACCAGTACTTC.

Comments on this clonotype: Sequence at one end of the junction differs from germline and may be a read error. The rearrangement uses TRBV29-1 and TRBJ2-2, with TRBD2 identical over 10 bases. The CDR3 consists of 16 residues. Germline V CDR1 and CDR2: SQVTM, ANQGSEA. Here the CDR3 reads CSVYGTSETNTGELFF. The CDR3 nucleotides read TGCAGCGTGTATGGGACTAGCGAAACGAACACCGGGGAGCTGTTTTTC.

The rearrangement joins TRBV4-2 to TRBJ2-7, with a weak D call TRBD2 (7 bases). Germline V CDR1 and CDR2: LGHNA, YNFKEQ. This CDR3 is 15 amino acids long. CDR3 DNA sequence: TGTGTCAGCAGCCAAGGGACACTAACCGGGGGGCTGCAGTACGTC. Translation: CVSSQGTLTGGLQYV.

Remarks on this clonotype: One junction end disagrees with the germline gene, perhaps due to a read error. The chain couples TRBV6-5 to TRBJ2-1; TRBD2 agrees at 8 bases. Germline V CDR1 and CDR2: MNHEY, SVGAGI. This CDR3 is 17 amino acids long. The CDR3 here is CVGSYSNGLAGGSEQFF. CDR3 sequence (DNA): TGTGTCGGCAGTTACTCTAACGGACTTGCGGGAGGTAGTGAGCAGTTTTTC.

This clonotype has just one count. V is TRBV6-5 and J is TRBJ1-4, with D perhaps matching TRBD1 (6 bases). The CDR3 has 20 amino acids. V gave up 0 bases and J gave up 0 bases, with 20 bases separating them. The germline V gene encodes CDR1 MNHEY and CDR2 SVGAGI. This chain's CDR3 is CASSYSPTGGRATTNEKLFF. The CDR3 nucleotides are TGTGCCAGCAGTTACTCCCCTACCGGGGGCAGGGCAACAACTAATGAAAAACTGTTTTTT.

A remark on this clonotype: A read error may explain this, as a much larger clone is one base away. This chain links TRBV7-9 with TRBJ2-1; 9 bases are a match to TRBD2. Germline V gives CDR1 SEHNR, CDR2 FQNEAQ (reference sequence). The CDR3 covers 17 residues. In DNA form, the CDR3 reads TGTGCCAGCAGCTTAGAAGGTAGCGGGAGCTCCTACAATAAGCAGTTCTTC. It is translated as CASSLEGSGSSYNKQFF.

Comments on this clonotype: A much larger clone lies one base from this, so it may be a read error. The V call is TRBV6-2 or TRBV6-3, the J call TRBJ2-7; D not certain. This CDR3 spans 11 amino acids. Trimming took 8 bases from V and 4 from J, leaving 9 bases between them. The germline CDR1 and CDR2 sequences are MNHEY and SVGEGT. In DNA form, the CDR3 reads TGTGCCAGCGCCCTAGGATACGAGCAGTACTTC. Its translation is CASALGYEQYF.

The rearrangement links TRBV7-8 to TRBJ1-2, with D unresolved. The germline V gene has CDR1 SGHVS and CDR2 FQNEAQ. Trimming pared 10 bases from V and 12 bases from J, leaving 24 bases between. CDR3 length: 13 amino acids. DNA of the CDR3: TGTGCCACCTCCTCGGAGGAGGGTTATGGTCACACCTTC. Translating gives CATSSEEGYGHTF.

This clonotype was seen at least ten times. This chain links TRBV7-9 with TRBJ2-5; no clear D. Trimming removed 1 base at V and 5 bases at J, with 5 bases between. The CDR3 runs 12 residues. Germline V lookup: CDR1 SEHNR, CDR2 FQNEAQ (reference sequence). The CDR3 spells CASSLVGETQYF. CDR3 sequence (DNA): TGTGCCAGCAGCTTAGTAGGCGAGACCCAGTACTTC.

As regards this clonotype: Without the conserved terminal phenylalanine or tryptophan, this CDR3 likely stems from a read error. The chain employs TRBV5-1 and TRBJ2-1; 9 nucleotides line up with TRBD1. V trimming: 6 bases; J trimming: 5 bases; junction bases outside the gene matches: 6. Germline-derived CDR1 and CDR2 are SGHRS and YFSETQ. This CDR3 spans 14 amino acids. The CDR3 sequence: CASNRTGDNNEQFL. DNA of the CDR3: TGCGCCAGCAATCGGACAGGGGACAACAATGAGCAGTTCCTC.

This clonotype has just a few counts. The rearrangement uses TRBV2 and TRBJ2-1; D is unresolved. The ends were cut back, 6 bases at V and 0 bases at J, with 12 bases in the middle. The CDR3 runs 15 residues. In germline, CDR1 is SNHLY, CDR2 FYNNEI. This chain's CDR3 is CASRALWSSYNEQFF. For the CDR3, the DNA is TGTGCCAGCAGAGCCCTCTGGAGCTCCTACAATGAGCAGTTCTTC.